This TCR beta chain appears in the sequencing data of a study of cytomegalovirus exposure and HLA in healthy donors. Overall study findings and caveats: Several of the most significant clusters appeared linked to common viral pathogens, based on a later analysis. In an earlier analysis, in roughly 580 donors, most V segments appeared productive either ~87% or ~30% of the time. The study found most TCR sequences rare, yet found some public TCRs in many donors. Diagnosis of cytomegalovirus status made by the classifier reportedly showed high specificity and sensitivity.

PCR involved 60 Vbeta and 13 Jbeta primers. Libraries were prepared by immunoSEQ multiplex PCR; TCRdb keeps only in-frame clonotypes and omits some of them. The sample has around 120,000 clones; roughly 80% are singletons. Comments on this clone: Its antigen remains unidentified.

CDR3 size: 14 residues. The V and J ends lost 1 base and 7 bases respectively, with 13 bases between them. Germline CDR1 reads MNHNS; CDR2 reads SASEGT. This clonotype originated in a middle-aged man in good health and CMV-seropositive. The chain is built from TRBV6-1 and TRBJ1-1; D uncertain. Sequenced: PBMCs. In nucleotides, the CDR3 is TGTGCCAGCAGTGAAGAACCGAACAGAAATGAAGCTTTCTTT. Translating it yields CASSEEPNRNEAFF.